The source of this TCR beta chain is a study of T cells in Graves' hyperthyroidism and ophthalmopathy. Graves' hyperthyroidism showing no ophthalmopathy progression within 18 months was considered stable. Patients were aged 18 to 65, had disease duration under 2 months, and had newly diagnosed hyperthyroidism. This CDR3 spans 14 amino acids. V was cut by 1 base and J by 4 bases, with 10 bases left in between. CDR1 and CDR2 from the germline V gene are MNHNS and SASEGT. Amplification of TCR beta CDR3 regions was performed using RNA transcripts as template. TCR CDR3 underwent first-round RT-PCR with the HTBI primer set. TCRdb re-derived calls from the multiplex PCR reads in MiXCR, one entry per CDR3 protein. The sample has just under 750,000 distinct CDR3 sequences; just over 35% are singletons.

The chain links TRBV6-1 to TRBJ1-2; weak D call: TRBD1 (5 bases). Sequencing was done on a sample of blood. The sequence was obtained from a woman aged 40 to 49 with Graves' hyperthyroidism. CDR3 DNA sequence: TGTGCCAGCAGTGAAGACGGGGGGTCCTATGGCTACACCTTC. It codes for CASSEDGGSYGYTF.